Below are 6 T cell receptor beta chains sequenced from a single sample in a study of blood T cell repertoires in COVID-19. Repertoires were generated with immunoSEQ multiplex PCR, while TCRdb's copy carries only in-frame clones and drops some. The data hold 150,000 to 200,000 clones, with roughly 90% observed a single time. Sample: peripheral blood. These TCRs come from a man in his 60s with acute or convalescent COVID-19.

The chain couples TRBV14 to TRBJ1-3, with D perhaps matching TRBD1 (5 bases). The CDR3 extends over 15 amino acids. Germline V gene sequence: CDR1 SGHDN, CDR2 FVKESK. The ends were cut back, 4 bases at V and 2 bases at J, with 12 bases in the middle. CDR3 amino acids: CASSPLGGTGNTIYF. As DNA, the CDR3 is TGTGCCAGCAGCCCCCTCGGGGGAACTGGAAACACCATATATTTT.

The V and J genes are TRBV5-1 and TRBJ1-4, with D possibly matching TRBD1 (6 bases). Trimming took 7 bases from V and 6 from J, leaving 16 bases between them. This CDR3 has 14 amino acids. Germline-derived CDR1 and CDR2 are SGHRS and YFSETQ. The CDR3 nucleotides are TGCGCCAGCTCACCCCGGGACACCGATGAAAAACTGTTTTTT. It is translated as CASSPRDTDEKLFF.

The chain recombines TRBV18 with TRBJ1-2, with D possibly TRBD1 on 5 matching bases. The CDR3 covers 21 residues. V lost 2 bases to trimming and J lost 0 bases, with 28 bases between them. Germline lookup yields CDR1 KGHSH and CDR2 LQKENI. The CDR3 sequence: CASSPLVTRRTGDPTNYGYTF. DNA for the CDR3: TGTGCCAGCTCACCATTAGTTACCCGACGGACGGGGGATCCCACTAACTATGGCTACACCTTC.

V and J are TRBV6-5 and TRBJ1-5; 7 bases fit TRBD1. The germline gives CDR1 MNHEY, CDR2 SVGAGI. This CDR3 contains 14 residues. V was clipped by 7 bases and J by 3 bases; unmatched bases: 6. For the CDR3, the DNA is TGTGCCAGCACCCTTAAGGGGGCCAATCAGCCCCAGCATTTT. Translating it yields CASTLKGANQPQHF.

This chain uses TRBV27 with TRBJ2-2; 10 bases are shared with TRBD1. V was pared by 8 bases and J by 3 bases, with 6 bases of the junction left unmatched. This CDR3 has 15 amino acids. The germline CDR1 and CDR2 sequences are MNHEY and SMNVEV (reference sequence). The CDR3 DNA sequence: TGTGCCAGCGGAGACAGGGGGCCGGACACCGGGGAGCTGTTTTTT. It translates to CASGDRGPDTGELFF.

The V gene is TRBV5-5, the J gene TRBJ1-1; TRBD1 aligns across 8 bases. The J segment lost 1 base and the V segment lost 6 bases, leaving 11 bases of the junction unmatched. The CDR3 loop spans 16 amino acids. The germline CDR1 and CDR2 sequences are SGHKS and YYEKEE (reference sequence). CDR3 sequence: CASITQGARTNTEAFF. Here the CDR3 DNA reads TGTGCCAGCATTACCCAGGGGGCGCGTACGAACACTGAAGCTTTCTTT. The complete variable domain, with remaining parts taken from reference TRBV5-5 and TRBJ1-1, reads DAGVTQSPTHLIKTRGQQVTLRCSPISGHKSVSWYQQVLGQGPQFIFQYYEKEERGRGNFPDRFSARQFPNYSSELNVNALLLGDSALYLCASITQGARTNTEAFFGQGTRLTVV.